The clone carrying this T cell receptor (beta chain) was detected only once. Sequencing was performed with immunoSEQ multiplex PCR; in TCRdb, only in-frame clones are kept and a portion is missing. The sample records about 74,000 clones, around 95% being singletons. This entry comes from a study of technical replicates of blood from several donors. The CDR3 runs 14 residues. Per germline, CDR1 MNHEY and CDR2 SMNVEV (reference sequence). V dropped 5 bases and J dropped 5 bases, with 13 bases sitting between them. The chain recombines TRBV27 with TRBJ2-1, with D maybe TRBD2 (6 bases). The sequence came from a human donor in good health. Sample: T cells isolated from PBMCs. The CDR3 DNA reads as TGTGCCAGCAGTATACGGACTATTCACAATGAGCAGTTCTTC. Translated, it gives CASSIRTIHNEQFF.